Shown below are 24 T cell receptor beta chains from a single sample sequenced in a study of regulatory T cells in long-lasting Graves disease. To make TCR beta libraries, researchers used iRepertoire HTBI primers and Arm-PCR of CDR3 regions. In TCRdb, the multiplex PCR reads were re-called with MiXCR into one record per CDR3 protein. The profile covers fewer than 350,000 distinct CDR3 sequences, with more than 15% appearing a single time and about 36% taken by the ten largest. Time point of the sample: newly diagnosed GD, antithyroid drugs for less than 3 months. Making the TCR library involved RNA that had been extracted from PBMCs. The specimen was peripheral blood mononuclear cells (PBMCs), collected at new diagnosis, from a patient treated with antithyroid drugs. The source of these receptors is a female donor with Graves disease.

Concerning this clonotype: A far bigger clonotype differs at one base, so this is likely a read error. The chain uses TRBV7-9 and TRBJ2-3, with TRBD2 matching 8 bases. The CDR3 runs 17 residues. Germline CDR1 SEHNR, CDR2 FQNEAQ (reference sequence). The CDR3 is CASSRIAGIWGTDTKYF. The CDR3 nucleotides are TGTGCCAGCAGCAGGATAGCGGGAATATGGGGCACAGATACGAAGTATTTT. Full variable domain (remainder filled in from reference TRBV7-9 and TRBJ2-3): DTGVSQNPRHKITKRGQNVTFRCDPISEHNRLYWYRQTLGQGPEFLTYFQNEAQLEKSRLLSDRFSAERPKGSFSTLEIQRTEQGDSAMYLCASSRIAGIWGTDTKYFGPGTRLTVL.

This clonotype occurred many times. The chain links TRBV24-1 to TRBJ2-7; D is possibly TRBD2 (5 bases). Germline V gives CDR1 KGHDR, CDR2 SFDVKD. V lost 12 bases and J 4 bases, leaving 24 bases between the germline ends. CDR3 length: 15 amino acids. The CDR3 DNA reads TGTGCCTCCAACCACTCTACCGGGGATTGGTACGAGCAGTACTTC. This sequence encodes CASNHSTGDWYEQYF.

This clonotype was detected many times. The rearrangement uses TRBV5-1 and TRBJ2-7; no clear D gene. Trimming removed 0 bases at V and 6 bases at J, with 13 bases between. CDR1 and CDR2 (germline): SGHRS, YFSETQ. There are 14 residues in the CDR3. This chain's CDR3 is CASSLDHRPAEQYF. The CDR3 nucleotides read TGCGCCAGCAGCTTGGATCACAGACCTGCCGAGCAGTACTTC.

The V gene is TRBV6-2 or TRBV6-3, the J gene TRBJ1-4; 11 nucleotides align to TRBD1. This CDR3 has 15 amino acids. V gave up 7 bases and J gave up 7 bases; unmatched junction bases: 8. CDR1 MNHEY and CDR2 SVGEGT come from the germline V gene. This chain's CDR3 is CASTPGGTGGEKLFF. In DNA form, the CDR3 reads TGTGCCAGCACTCCCGGAGGGACAGGGGGTGAAAAACTGTTTTTT.

The rearrangement links TRBV19 to TRBJ1-1; 12 bases align to TRBD1. The CDR3 consists of 15 residues. The V segment lost 5 bases and the J segment 5 bases; nucleotides outside the gene matches: 6. Germline CDR1 reads LNHDA; CDR2 reads SQIVND (reference sequence). The CDR3: CASSPGTGGGTEAFF. In nucleotides, the CDR3 is TGTGCCAGTAGTCCGGGGACAGGGGGCGGGACTGAAGCTTTCTTT.

This clonotype showed up many times. The V call is TRBV5-1, the J call TRBJ1-1, with no clear D. V was trimmed by 0 bases and J by 1 base, leaving 7 bases between them. The CDR3 length is 14 residues. Germline values: CDR1 SGHRS, CDR2 YFSETQ. Here the CDR3 reads CASSLVGQNTEAFF. In DNA, the CDR3 is TGCGCCAGCAGCTTGGTAGGCCAGAACACTGAAGCTTTCTTT.

J is TRBJ2-1 and V is TRBV11-3, with 10 bases identical to TRBD2. Trimming removed 3 bases from V and 7 bases from J; junction bases left unmatched: 6. The CDR3 contains 15 residues. Germline V gene sequence: CDR1 SGHNT, CDR2 YENEEA. In DNA form, the CDR3 reads TGTGCCAGCAGCTTCATAGCGGGAGGTGGGAATGAGCAGTTCTTC. It codes for CASSFIAGGGNEQFF.

This chain connects TRBV18 to TRBJ2-1; D remains ambiguous. This CDR3 contains 14 residues. From germline, CDR1 is KGHSH and CDR2 LQKENI. Trimming cost V 1 base and J 7 bases, with 11 bases left between them. In DNA form, the CDR3 reads TGTGCCAGCTCACCACTAGGGTCATGGAATGAGCAGTTCTTC. Translating it yields CASSPLGSWNEQFF.

The rearrangement joins TRBV5-1 to TRBJ1-5, with a possible D match to TRBD1 (5 bases). The CDR3 runs 14 residues. Germline values: CDR1 SGHRS, CDR2 YFSETQ. V shed 0 bases and J shed 5 bases, with 9 bases lying between them. CDR3 protein: CASSLEGRDQPQHF. The CDR3 DNA reads TGCGCCAGCAGCTTGGAGGGGAGGGATCAGCCCCAGCATTTT. The full variable domain, its missing parts supplied by reference TRBV5-1 and TRBJ1-5, is KAGVTQTPRYLIKTRGQQVTLSCSPISGHRSVSWYQQTPGQGLQFLFEYFSETQRNKGNFPGRFSGRQFSNSRSEMNVSTLELGDSALYLCASSLEGRDQPQHFGDGTRLSIL.

This clonotype was seen repeatedly, ten times or more. The chain couples TRBV11-3 to TRBJ2-7, with 8 positions matching TRBD1. The germline gives CDR1 SGHNT, CDR2 YENEEA. Unmatched junction bases numbered 4, after V lost 5 bases and J lost 1 base. This CDR3 is built from 14 residues. The CDR3 sequence: CASSPRQGSYEQYF. The CDR3 DNA is TGTGCCAGCAGCCCTAGACAGGGGTCCTACGAGCAGTACTTC.

The CDR3 region is CASRSDTRRTSGNGEQFF. CDR3 DNA: TGTGCCAGCAGGTCGGACACGCGTAGGACTAGCGGGAATGGTGAGCAGTTCTTC. J is TRBJ2-1 and V is TRBV7-9; 12 bases match TRBD2. V lost 6 bases and J lost 9; bases outside the gene matches: 18. CDR3 length: 18 amino acids. CDR1 and CDR2 (germline): SEHNR, FQNEAQ (reference sequence).

This chain joins TRBV7-9 and TRBJ2-2; D is possibly TRBD2 (7 bases). This CDR3 is built from 14 residues. V was shortened by 10 bases and J by 5 bases, with 17 bases between the two germline ends. CDR1 SEHNR and CDR2 FQNEAQ come from the germline V gene (reference sequence). The CDR3 is CATPAGAGTGELFF. The CDR3 region has the DNA TGTGCCACACCGGCGGGGGCCGGGACCGGGGAGCTGTTTTTT.

This clonotype has just a few counts. DNA of the CDR3: TGTGCCAGCAGTGAAGGGCTGGCGGAGTCCGAGCAGTACTTC. Protein product: CASSEGLAESEQYF. The V and J genes are TRBV6-2 or TRBV6-3 and TRBJ2-7; D is uncertain. Trimming cost V 5 bases and J 6 bases, with 17 bases left between them. The CDR3 spans 14 residues. Germline values: CDR1 MNHEY, CDR2 SVGEGT.

The table lists this clonotype with many counts. The chain has TRBV30 and TRBJ2-7; D is unresolved. Per the germline V gene, CDR1 is GTSNPN and CDR2 is SVGIG (reference sequence). The CDR3 length is 12 residues. Trimming removed 4 bases from V and 0 bases from J, with 7 bases in between. CDR3 protein: CAWTSSSYEQYF. The CDR3 region has the DNA TGTGCCTGGACGTCATCCTCCTACGAGCAGTACTTC. Using reference TRBV30 and TRBJ2-7 for the parts outside the CDR3, the full variable domain is SQTIHQWPATLVQPVGSPLSLECTVEGTSNPNLYWYRQAAGRGLQLLFYSVGIGQISSEVPQNLSASRPQDRQFILSSKKLLLSDSGFYLCAWTSSSYEQYFGPGTRLTVT.

With respect to this clonotype: A much larger clone lies a single base off, so this may be a read error. The V and J genes are TRBV20-1 and TRBJ2-1; weak D call: TRBD2 (5 bases). The CDR3 runs 15 residues. Germline CDR1 is DFQATT and CDR2 is SNEGSKA (reference sequence). Here the CDR3 DNA reads TGCAGTGCTTACCCGGACTTCCTCTCCTACAATGAGGAGTTCTTC. It encodes CSAYPDFLSYNEEFF.

The table lists this clonotype with a few counts. The genes are TRBV7-3 and TRBJ1-5, with a possible D match to TRBD1 (5 bases). Trimming left V 2 bases short and J 3 bases short, with 11 bases between. Per the germline V gene, CDR1 is SGHTA and CDR2 is FQGTGA. This CDR3 region has 15 residues. The CDR3: CASSLQGGPNQPQHF. DNA of the CDR3: TGTGCCAGCAGCTTACAGGGAGGCCCCAATCAGCCCCAGCATTTT.

This clonotype was observed at least ten times. The V call is TRBV2, the J call TRBJ2-1; tentative D call: TRBD2 (6 bases). Per the germline V gene, CDR1 is SNHLY and CDR2 is FYNNEI. Trimming removed 1 base at V and 3 bases at J, with 7 bases between. The CDR3 spans 14 residues. Here the CDR3 reads CASSEVSGYNEQFF. DNA for the CDR3: TGTGCCAGCAGTGAAGTTAGCGGCTACAATGAGCAGTTCTTC.

The rearrangement joins TRBV2 to TRBJ1-5; perhaps TRBD1 as D (5 bases). With 6 bases removed from V and 3 bases from J, the gap between germline ends came to 15 bases. CDR3 length: 15 amino acids. CDR1 SNHLY and CDR2 FYNNEI come from the germline V gene. The chain's CDR3 is CASSPGWGLNQPQHF. DNA of the CDR3: TGTGCCAGCAGCCCGGGGTGGGGACTCAATCAGCCCCAGCATTTT.

This clonotype appeared many times. V usage is TRBV28 and J usage is TRBJ1-2; D is uncertain. In germline, CDR1 is MDHEN, CDR2 SYDVKM. V gave up 8 bases and J gave up 1 base, with 5 bases separating them. The CDR3 loop spans 11 amino acids. The CDR3 nucleotides read TGTGCCAGCGGGGTTAACTATGGCTACACCTTC. Amino acid sequence: CASGVNYGYTF.

A remark on this clonotype: This may be a read error: a much more frequent sequence differs by one nucleotide. This rearrangement joins TRBV11-3 to TRBJ2-7; D not certain. CDR1 is SGHNT, CDR2 YENEEA, per germline. This CDR3 has 13 residues. V shed 3 bases and J shed 5 bases, with 11 bases lying between them. In nucleotides, the CDR3 is TGTGCCAGCAGCTTTGGAGACACTCACGAGCAGTACTTC. Its translation is CASSFGDTHEQYF.

The V gene is TRBV9, the J gene TRBJ1-3; no clear D gene. V gave up 0 bases and J gave up 5 bases, with 3 bases separating them. The V gene's germline CDR1 is SGDLS and CDR2 YYNGEE. The CDR3 length is 12 residues. The chain's CDR3 is CASSVGRNTIYF. CDR3 in DNA: TGTGCCAGCAGCGTAGGGCGAAACACCATATATTTT.

Comments on this clonotype: Since a much larger clone is just one base distant, this may be a read error. J is TRBJ2-1 and V is TRBV28; the match to TRBD2 covers 7 bases. The V gene end was trimmed by 7 bases and the J gene end by 9 bases; junction bases not matched to a gene: 12. The CDR3 is 14 amino acids. Looked up from germline, CDR1 is MDHEN and CDR2 is SYDVKM. Here the CDR3 reads CASTTTPCGGEQFF. CDR3 sequence (DNA): TGTGCCAGCACCACAACACCATGCGGGGGTGAGCAGTTCTTC.

Details on this clonotype: A read error is the likely source, as a far larger clone sits one nucleotide away. J is TRBJ2-7 and V is TRBV2, with TRBD2 matching over 13 bases. Trimming at V came to 4 bases and at J to 5 bases, leaving 5 bases not matched to a gene. Germline V lookup: CDR1 SNHLY, CDR2 FYNNEI. The CDR3 has 15 amino acids. The CDR3: CASSGTSGRVNEQYF. CDR3 in DNA: TGTGCCAGCAGTGGGACTAGCGGGAGAGTCAACGAGCAGTACTTC.

The CDR3: CASRPGRLNNEQFF. CDR3 DNA sequence: TGTGCCAGCAGACCGGGACGCTTGAACAATGAGCAGTTCTTC. The rearrangement joins TRBV12-3 or TRBV12-4 to TRBJ2-1; D possibly uses TRBD1 or TRBD2 (5 bases each). The V gene lost 6 bases and the J gene lost 5 bases, with 14 bases spanning the gap. The CDR3 runs to 14 residues.